A single T cell receptor beta chain is shown here with its context. CDR1 is SEHNR and CDR2 is FQNEAQ in the germline V gene (reference sequence). CDR3 size: 14 residues. Between the trimmed V and J ends, which lost 4 bases and 6 bases, there was a span of 15 bases. Original methodology: Nucleated cell counts were estimated from reference gene primer amplification. TCRdb's copy holds only in-frame clones and misses some; the assay was immunoSEQ multiplex PCR. V, J and clone size are those of that table, while D and trimming were read from the DNA. The sample records tens of thousands of clones, approximately 91% being singletons. This record comes from a study of blood T cell repertoires in COVID-19. Study background: COVID-19 samples from acute and convalescent phases originated in the United States, Italy and Spain. In each case, the material was cDNA or gDNA derived from T cells, B-cell-depleted T cells, or PBMCs.

The receptor's source is a man between 65 and 85 years old with active or convalescent COVID-19. The chain couples TRBV7-9 to TRBJ1-2, with D unresolved. The sequenced sample consisted of peripheral blood. In DNA, the CDR3 is TGTGCCAGCAGCTACTCTACAGAGTACGATGGCTACACCTTC. Its protein is CASSYSTEYDGYTF.